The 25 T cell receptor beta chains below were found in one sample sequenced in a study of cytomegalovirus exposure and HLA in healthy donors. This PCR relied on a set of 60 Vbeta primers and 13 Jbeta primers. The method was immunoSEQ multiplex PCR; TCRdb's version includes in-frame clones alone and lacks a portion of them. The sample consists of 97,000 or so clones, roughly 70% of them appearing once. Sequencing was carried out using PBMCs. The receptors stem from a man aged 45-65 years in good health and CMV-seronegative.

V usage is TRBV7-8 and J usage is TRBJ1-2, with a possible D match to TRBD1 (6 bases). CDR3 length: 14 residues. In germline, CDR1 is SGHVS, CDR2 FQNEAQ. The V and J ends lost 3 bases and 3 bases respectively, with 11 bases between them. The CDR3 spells CASSLGDTDYGYTF. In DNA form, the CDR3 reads TGTGCCAGCAGCTTGGGGGACACGGACTATGGCTACACCTTC.

The CDR3 sequence: CASSLGSRGSHEQYF. CDR3 DNA sequence: TGTGCCAGCAGCTTGGGCTCCCGGGGTTCCCACGAGCAGTACTTC. V gene TRBV5-4 combines with J gene TRBJ2-5; tentatively, D is TRBD2 (5 bases). The DNA end favors TRBJ2-7, so the J call may be wrong. Germline V lookup: CDR1 SGHNT, CDR2 YYREEE (reference sequence). This CDR3 spans 15 amino acids.

CDR3 residues: CASPWAGVHEQYF. The CDR3 coding sequence is TGCGCCAGCCCCTGGGCAGGGGTCCACGAGCAGTACTTC. This sequence joins TRBV5-1 and TRBJ2-7; perhaps TRBD1 as D (6 bases). Germline CDR1 reads SGHRS; CDR2 reads YFSETQ. The CDR3 has 13 residues. V lost 7 bases and J lost 5, with 16 bases in between.

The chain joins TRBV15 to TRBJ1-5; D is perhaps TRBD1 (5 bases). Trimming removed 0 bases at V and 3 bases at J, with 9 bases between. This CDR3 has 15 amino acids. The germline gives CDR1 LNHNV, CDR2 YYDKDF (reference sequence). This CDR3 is CATSRDQGPNQPQHF. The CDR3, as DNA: TGTGCCACCAGCAGAGATCAGGGTCCCAATCAGCCCCAGCATTTT.

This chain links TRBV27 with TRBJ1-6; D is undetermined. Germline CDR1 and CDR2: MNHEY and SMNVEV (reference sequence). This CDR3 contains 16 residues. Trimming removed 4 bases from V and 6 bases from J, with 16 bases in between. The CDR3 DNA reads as TGTGCCAGCAGTTCCTGGGCCCGTGAACCTAATTCACCCCTCCACTTT. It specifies CASSSWAREPNSPLHF.

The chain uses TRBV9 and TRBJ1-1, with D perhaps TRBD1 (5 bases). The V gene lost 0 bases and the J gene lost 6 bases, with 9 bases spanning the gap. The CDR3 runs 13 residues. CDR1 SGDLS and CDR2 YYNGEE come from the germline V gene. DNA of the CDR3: TGTGCCAGCAGCGTAGTAGGGGTCGCTGAAGCTTTCTTT. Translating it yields CASSVVGVAEAFF.

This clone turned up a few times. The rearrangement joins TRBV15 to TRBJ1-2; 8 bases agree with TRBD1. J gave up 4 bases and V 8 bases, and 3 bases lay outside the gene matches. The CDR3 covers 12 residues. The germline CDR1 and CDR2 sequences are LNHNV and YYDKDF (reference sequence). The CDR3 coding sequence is TGTGCCACCGGACAGGGTGGCTATGGCTACACCTTC. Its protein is CATGQGGYGYTF.

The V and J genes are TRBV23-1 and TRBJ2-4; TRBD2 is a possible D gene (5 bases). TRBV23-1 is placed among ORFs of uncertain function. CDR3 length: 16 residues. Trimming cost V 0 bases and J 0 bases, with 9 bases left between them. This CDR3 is CASSQSGALAKNIQYF. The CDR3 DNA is TGCGCCAGCAGTCAATCGGGAGCGCTAGCCAAAAACATTCAGTACTTC.

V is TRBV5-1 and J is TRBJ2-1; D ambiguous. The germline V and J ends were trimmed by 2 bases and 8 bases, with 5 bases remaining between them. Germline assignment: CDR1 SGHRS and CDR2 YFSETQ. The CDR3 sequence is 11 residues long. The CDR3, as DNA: TGCGCCAGCAGCTTTCTAGATGAGCAGTTCTTC. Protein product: CASSFLDEQFF.

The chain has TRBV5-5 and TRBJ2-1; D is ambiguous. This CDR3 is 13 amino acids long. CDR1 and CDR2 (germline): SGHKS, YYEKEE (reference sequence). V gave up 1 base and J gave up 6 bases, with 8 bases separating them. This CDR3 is CASSLTPTNEQFF. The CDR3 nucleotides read TGTGCCAGCAGCTTGACTCCAACCAATGAGCAGTTCTTC.

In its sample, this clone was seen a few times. The CDR3 bases are TGTGCCAGCAGCGCGCACAGTTACAACACTGAAGCTTTCTTT. This gives the protein CASSAHSYNTEAFF. The gene calls are TRBV5-4 and TRBJ1-1; D is uncertain. Trimming pared 4 bases from V and 2 bases from J, leaving 12 bases between. Germline CDR1 is SGHNT and CDR2 is YYREEE (reference sequence). The CDR3 is 14 amino acids.

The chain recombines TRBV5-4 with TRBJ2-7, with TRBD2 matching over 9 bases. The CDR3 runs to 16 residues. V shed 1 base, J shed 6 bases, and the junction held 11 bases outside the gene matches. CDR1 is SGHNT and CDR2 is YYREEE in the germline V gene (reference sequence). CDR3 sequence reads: CASSLMGGGAAREQYF. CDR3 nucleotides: TGTGCCAGCAGCTTGATGGGCGGGGGGGCCGCCCGCGAGCAGTACTTC.

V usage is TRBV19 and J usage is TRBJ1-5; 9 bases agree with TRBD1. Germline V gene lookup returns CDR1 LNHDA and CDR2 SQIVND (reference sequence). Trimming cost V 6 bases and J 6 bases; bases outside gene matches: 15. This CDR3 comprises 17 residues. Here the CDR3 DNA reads TGTGCCAGTAGGTTGGGGACAGGGAAATTTGGAGGTCAGCCCCAGCATTTT. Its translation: CASRLGTGKFGGQPQHF.

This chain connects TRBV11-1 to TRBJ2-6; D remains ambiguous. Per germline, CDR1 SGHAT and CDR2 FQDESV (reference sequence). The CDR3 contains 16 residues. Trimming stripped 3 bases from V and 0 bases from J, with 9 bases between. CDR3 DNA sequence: TGTGCCAGCAGCTTTTCAGGTATCTCTGGGGCCAACGTCCTGACTTTC. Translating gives CASSFSGISGANVLTF.

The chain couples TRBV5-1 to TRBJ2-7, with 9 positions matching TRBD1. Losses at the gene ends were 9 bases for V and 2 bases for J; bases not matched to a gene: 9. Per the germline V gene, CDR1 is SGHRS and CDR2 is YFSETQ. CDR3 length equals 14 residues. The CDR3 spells CATRQGVETYEQYF. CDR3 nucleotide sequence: TGCGCCACCAGACAGGGGGTGGAAACCTACGAGCAGTACTTC.

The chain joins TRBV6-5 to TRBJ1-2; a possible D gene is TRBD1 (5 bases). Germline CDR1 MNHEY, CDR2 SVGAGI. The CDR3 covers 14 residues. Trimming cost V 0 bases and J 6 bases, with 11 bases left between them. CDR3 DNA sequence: TGTGCCAGCAGTTACTCCGCAGGGAACCATGGCTACACCTTC. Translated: CASSYSAGNHGYTF.

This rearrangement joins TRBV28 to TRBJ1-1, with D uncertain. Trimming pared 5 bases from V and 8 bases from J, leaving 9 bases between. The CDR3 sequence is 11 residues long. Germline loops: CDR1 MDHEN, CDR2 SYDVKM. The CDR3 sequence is CASSPGYEAFF. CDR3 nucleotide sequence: TGTGCCAGCAGTCCCGGTTACGAAGCTTTCTTT.

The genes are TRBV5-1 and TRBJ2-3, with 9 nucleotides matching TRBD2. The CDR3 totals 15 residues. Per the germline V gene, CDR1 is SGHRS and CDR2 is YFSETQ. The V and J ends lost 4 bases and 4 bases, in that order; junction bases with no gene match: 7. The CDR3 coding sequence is TGCGCCAGCAGCGTGGGACTAGCCTTCGCAGATACGCAGTATTTT. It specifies CASSVGLAFADTQYF.

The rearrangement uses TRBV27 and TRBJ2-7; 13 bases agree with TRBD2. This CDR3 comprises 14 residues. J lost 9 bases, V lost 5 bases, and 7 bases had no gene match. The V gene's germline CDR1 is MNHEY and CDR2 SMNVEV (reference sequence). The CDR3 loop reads CASSDRTSGSGQYF. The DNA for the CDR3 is TGTGCCAGCAGTGACCGGACTAGCGGGAGCGGGCAGTACTTC.

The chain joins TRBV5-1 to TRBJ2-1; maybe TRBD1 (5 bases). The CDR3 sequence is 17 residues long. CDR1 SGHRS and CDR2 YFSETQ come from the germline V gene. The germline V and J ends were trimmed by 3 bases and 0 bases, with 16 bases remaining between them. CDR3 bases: TGCGCCAGCAGCTACGAAGGTAGGGGTCCCTCCTACAATGAGCAGTTCTTC. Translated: CASSYEGRGPSYNEQFF.

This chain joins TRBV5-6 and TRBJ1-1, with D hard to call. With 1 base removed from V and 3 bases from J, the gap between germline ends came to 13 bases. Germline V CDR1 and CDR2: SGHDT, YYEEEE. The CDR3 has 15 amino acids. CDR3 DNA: TGTGCCAGCAGCTTGTTGCGGGGATGGGACACTGAAGCTTTCTTT. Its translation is CASSLLRGWDTEAFF.

The CDR3 bases are TGTGCCAGCAGTGAGGGACAGCCTCAAGAGACCCAGTACTTC. Protein sequence: CASSEGQPQETQYF. This chain connects TRBV2 to TRBJ2-5, with 7 bases aligning to TRBD1. V was clipped by 3 bases and J by 2 bases; unmatched bases: 3. The germline CDR1 and CDR2 sequences are SNHLY and FYNNEI. This CDR3 comprises 14 residues.

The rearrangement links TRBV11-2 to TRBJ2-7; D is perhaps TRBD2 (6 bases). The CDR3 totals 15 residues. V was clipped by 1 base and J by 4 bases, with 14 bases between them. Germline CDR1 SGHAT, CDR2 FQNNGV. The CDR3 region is CASSLGAGRKYEQYF. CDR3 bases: TGTGCCAGCAGCTTAGGGGCGGGAAGAAAATACGAGCAGTACTTC.

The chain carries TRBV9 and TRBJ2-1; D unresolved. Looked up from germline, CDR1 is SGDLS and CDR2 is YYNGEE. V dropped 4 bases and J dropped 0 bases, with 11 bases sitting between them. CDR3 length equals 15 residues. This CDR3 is CASSPRIRSYNEQFF. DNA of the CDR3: TGTGCCAGCAGCCCCAGGATTCGCTCCTACAATGAGCAGTTCTTC. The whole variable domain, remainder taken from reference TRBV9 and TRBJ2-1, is DSGVTQTPKHLITATGQRVTLRCSPRSGDLSVYWYQQSLDQGLQFLIQYYNGEERAKGNILERFSAQQFPDLHSELNLSSLELGDSALYFCASSPRIRSYNEQFFGPGTRLTVL.

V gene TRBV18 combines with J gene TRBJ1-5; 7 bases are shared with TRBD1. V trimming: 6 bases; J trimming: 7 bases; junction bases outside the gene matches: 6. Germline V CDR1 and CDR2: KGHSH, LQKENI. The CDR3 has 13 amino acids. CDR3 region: CASSPDRDQPQHF. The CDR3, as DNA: TGTGCCAGCTCCCCAGACAGGGACCAGCCCCAGCATTTT. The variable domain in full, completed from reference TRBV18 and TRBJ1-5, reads NAGVMQNPRHLVRRRGQEARLRCSPMKGHSHVYWYRQLPEEGLKFMVYLQKENIIDESGMPKERFSAEFPKEGPSILRIQQVVRGDSAAYFCASSPDRDQPQHFGDGTRLSIL.